One T cell receptor (beta chain) is described in this entry. This clonotype has more than one count but fewer than ten. Its antigen is still unknown. Per-base quality was not reported, and no clone a single base away is much larger than it. The CDR3 contains 14 residues, cysteine and phenylalanine counted. Of the read, only the CDR3 DNA is kept; its 42 bases are in frame from base 1. Between the V and J ends, shortened by 3 bases and 2 bases respectively, the junction contains 11 bases. CDR1 and CDR2, looked up from the germline V gene, are SGHRS and YFSETQ. This sample stems from a study of T cells after yellow fever vaccination (dated by TCRdb to between 2018 and 2021). For context, the study as a whole: Libraries from fractions with low cell numbers were prepared with the SMART-Seq v4 Ultra Low Input RNA kit. To follow T-cell clones before and after both primary and booster YFV17D yellow fever vaccination, bulk TCR alpha and beta repertoires underwent longitudinal sequencing. Two healthy male donors made up the cohort, one aged 18 to 29 years and the other aged 30 to 40 years. Blood was collected at multiple timepoints before and after primary and secondary immunization, and bulk PBMC replicates and cell subsets were isolated.

What the work shows at the level of the full study, not this receptor alone: Most clones expanded after primary vaccination were re-detected after the booster (almost 98% of CD4 and 80% to 90% of CD8), suggesting broad memory maintenance. Because only a couple of donors were included in the study, the extent to which the findings can be generalized is limited. Because abundant contaminating clonotypes from the bulk population could be contained in FACS-sorted repertoires, computational filtering was required. Compared with the primary T-cell response, the secondary T-cell response was weaker but faster, peaking on day 5 rather than day 15. A small share of clonotypes occurred in both CD4 and CD8 compartments, likely arising from convergent recombination.

The treatment or condition label corresponds to: live attenuated yellow fever vaccine strain. At each blood-draw timepoint, two biological replicates of bulk PBMCs were obtained. A standard Ficoll-Paque protocol was used to isolate PBMCs from peripheral blood. RNA was extracted with TriZol from bulk PBMCs, CD4 and CD8 fractions, and dextramer-positive and dextramer-negative fractions. TCR cDNA was synthesized by 5'RACE template switching, which introduced a universal primer site and unique molecular identifiers. cDNA synthesis was primed from both the TCR alpha and TCR beta constant segments. Library amplification used two PCR steps, and the second PCR step added sample barcodes and sequencing adapters. Sequencing of libraries was done on Illumina HiSeq 2500 (2x100 bp) or NovaSeq (2x150 bp). As for the authors' bioinformatics: MIGEC handled demultiplexing of reads and collapsing into UMI consensus sequences, while MiXCR performed V(D)J alignment. Using edgeR on replicate PBMC samples, clonotypes were called vaccine-responding if FDR was below 0.01 and the log2 fold change was above 5 up to day 15. Bulk clonotypes were assigned CD4 or CD8 identity according to which sequenced CD4 or CD8 repertoire held them at higher abundance. In TCRdb, the public reads were trimmed at Q25 with fastp and aligned with MiXCR, with productive beta chains retained. Every CDR3 protein is listed once, alongside the most common genes and DNA of its rows. TCRdb, rather than the study authors, made the V and J calls. This sample lists roughly 520,000 distinct CDR3 sequences; around a fifth were detected once. In total, the top ten clones hold about a sixth of the sample.

The sequence came from a man between 18 and 35 years old who received the YFV17D yellow fever vaccine. The V gene is TRBV5-1 and the J gene is TRBJ2-5; TRBD1 is possibly the D segment (5 matching bases). The sample here was PBMCs, taken less than 25 days after the first yellow fever vaccination. The CDR3 protein: CASSWGQPQETQYF. The DNA sequence follows: TGCGCCAGCAGCTGGGGCCAGCCTCAAGAGACCCAGTACTTC. The full variable domain, completed from the reference TRBV5-1 and TRBJ2-5 proteins outside the CDR3, reads KAGVTQTPRYLIKTRGQQVTLSCSPISGHRSVSWYQQTPGQGLQFLFEYFSETQRNKGNFPGRFSGRQFSNSRSEMNVSTLELGDSALYLCASSWGQPQETQYFGPGTRLLVL.